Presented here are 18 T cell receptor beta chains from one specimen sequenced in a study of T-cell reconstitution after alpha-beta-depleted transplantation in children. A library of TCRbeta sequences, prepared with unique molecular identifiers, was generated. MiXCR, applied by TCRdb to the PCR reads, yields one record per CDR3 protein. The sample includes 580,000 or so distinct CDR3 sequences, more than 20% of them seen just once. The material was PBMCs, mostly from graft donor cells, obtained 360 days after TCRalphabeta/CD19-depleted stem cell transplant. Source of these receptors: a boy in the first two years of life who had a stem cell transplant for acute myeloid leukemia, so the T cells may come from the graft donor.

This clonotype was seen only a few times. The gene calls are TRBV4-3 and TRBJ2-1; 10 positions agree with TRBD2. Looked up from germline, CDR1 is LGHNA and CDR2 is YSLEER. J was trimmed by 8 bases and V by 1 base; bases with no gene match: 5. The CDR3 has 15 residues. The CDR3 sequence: CASSQVKRGGYEQFF. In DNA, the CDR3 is TGCGCCAGCAGCCAAGTGAAGCGGGGGGGCTATGAGCAGTTCTTC.

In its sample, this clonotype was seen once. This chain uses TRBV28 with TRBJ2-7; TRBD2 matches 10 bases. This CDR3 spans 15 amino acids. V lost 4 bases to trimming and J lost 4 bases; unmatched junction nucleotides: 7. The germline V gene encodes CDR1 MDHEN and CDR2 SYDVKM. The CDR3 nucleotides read TGTGCCAGCAGTTCCCCAGCGGGGGGGATGTACGAGCAGTACGTC. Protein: CASSSPAGGMYEQYV.

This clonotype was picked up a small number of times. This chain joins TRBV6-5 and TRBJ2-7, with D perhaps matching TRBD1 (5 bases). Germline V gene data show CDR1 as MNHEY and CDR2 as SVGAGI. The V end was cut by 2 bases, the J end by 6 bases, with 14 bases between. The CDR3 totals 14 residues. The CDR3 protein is CASSYVGRAREQYF. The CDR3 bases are TGTGCCAGCAGTTACGTGGGCAGGGCCCGCGAGCAGTACTTC.

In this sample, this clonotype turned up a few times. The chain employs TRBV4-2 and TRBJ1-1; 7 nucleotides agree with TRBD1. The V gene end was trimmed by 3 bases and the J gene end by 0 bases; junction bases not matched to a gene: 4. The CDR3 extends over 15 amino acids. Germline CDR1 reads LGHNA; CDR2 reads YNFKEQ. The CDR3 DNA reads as TGTGCCAGCAGCCATAGACAGGGTCTGAACACTGAAGCTTTCTTT. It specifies CASSHRQGLNTEAFF.

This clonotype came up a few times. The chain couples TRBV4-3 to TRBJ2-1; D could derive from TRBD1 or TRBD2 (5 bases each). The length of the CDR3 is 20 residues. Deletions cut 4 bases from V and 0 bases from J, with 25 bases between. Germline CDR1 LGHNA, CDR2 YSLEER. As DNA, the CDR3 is TGCGCCAGCAGCCCTCAAAAAAACGGGGCCAGGGTTAGCTCCTACAATGAGCAGTTCTTC. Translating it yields CASSPQKNGARVSSYNEQFF.

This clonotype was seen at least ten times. The CDR3 spells CATRPQIAVGNTIYF. CDR3 in DNA: TGTGCCACCCGACCCCAAATTGCTGTTGGAAACACCATATATTTT. This chain uses TRBV28 with TRBJ1-3; D gene ambiguous. The V end was cut by 10 bases, the J end by 3 bases, with 19 bases between. The CDR3 is made up of 15 amino acids. Germline lookup yields CDR1 MDHEN and CDR2 SYDVKM.

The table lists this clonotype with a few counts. The CDR3 protein is CASNPTGSPYNEQFF. CDR3 in DNA: TGTGCCAGCAACCCGACAGGTTCACCCTACAATGAGCAGTTCTTC. This chain connects TRBV6-5 to TRBJ2-1; D perhaps matches TRBD1 (6 bases). Per the germline V gene, CDR1 is MNHEY and CDR2 is SVGAGI. This CDR3 is 15 amino acids long. Trimming pared 7 bases from V and 2 bases from J, leaving 15 bases between.

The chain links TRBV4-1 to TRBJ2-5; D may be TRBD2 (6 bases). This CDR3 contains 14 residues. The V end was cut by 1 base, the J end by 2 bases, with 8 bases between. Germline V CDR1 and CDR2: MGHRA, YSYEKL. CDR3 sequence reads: CASSQGGTQETQYF. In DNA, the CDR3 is TGCGCCAGCAGCCAAGGGGGGACTCAAGAGACCCAGTACTTC.

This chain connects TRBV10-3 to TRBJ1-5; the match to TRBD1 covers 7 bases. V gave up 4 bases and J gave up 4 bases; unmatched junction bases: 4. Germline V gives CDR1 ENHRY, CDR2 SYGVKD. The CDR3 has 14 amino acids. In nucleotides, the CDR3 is TGTGCCATCAGTGGGGGGACAGCGAATCAGCCCCAGCATTTT. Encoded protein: CAISGGTANQPQHF.

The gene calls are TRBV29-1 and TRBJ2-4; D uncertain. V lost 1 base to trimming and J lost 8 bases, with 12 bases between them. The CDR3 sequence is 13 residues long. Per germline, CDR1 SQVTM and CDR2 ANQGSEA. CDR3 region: CSVEGLGWDIQYF. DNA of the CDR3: TGCAGCGTTGAAGGGCTAGGGTGGGACATTCAGTACTTC.

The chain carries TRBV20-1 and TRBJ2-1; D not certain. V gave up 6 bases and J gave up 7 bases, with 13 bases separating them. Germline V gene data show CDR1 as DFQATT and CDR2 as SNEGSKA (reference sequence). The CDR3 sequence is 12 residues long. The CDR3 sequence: CSATAWANEQFF. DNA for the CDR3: TGCAGTGCCACCGCTTGGGCGAATGAGCAGTTCTTC.

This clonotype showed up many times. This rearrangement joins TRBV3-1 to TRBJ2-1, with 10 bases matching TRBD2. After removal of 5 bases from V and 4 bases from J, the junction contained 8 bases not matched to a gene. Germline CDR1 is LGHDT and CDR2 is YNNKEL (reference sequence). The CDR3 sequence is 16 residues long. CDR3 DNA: TGTGCCAGCAGCAAAACCGGGACTAGCGTATACAATGAGCAGTTCTTC. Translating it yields CASSKTGTSVYNEQFF.

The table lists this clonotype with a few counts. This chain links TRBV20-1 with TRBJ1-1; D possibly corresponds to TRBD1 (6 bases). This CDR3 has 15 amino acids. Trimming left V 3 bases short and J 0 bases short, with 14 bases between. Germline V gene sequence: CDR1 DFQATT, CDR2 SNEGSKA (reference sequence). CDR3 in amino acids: CSARRAGALNTEAFF. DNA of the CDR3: TGCAGTGCTAGGAGGGCAGGGGCCTTGAACACTGAAGCTTTCTTT.

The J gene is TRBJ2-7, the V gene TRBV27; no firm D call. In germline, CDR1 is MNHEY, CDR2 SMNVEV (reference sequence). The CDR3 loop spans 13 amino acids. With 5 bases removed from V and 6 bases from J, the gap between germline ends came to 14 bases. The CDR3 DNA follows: TGTGCCAGCAGTCCTTCGGGCCCACCCGAGCAGTACGTC. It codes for CASSPSGPPEQYV.

The CDR3 loop reads CASSRGQGEQPQHF. The CDR3, as DNA: TGTGCCAGCAGTAGAGGACAGGGGGAGCAGCCCCAGCATTTT. The chain carries TRBV6-1 and TRBJ1-5; 10 bases are shared with TRBD1. CDR1 is MNHNS, CDR2 SASEGT, per germline. The CDR3 sequence is 14 residues long. After removal of 5 bases from V and 7 bases from J, the junction contained 5 bases not matched to a gene.

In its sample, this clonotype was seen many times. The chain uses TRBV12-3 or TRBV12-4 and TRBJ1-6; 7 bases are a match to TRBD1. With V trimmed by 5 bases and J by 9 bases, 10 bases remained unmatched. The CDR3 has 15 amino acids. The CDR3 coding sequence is TGTGCCAGCAGTATCAGGGGGGACTCGGCTTCACCCCTCCACTTT. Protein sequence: CASSIRGDSASPLHF.

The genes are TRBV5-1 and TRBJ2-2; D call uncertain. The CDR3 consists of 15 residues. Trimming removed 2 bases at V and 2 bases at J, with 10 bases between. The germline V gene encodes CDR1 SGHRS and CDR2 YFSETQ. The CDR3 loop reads CASSFSSDNTGELFF. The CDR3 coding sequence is TGCGCCAGCAGCTTTTCGTCAGACAACACCGGGGAGCTGTTTTTT. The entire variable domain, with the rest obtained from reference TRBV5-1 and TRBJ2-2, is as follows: KAGVTQTPRYLIKTRGQQVTLSCSPISGHRSVSWYQQTPGQGLQFLFEYFSETQRNKGNFPGRFSGRQFSNSRSEMNVSTLELGDSALYLCASSFSSDNTGELFFGEGSRLTVL.

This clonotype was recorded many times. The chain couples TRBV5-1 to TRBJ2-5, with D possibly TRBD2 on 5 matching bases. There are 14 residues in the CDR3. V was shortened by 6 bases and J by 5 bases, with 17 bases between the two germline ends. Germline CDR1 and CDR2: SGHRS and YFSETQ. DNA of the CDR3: TGCGCCAGCAAAGGGATCCGGGGTCGGGAGACCCAGTACTTC. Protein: CASKGIRGRETQYF. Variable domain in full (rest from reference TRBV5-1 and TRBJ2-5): KAGVTQTPRYLIKTRGQQVTLSCSPISGHRSVSWYQQTPGQGLQFLFEYFSETQRNKGNFPGRFSGRQFSNSRSEMNVSTLELGDSALYLCASKGIRGRETQYFGPGTRLLVL.